This T cell receptor (beta chain) comes out of a study of CD8 T cells in ankylosing spondylitis. At least ten counts were recorded for this clonotype. One entry per CDR3 protein results from TCRdb running MiXCR on the 5' RACE reads. The sample yields over 75,000 distinct CDR3 sequences, around 10% seen once. The germline V and J ends were trimmed by 1 base and 5 bases, with 11 bases remaining between them. CDR1 is SQVTM, CDR2 ANQGSEA, per germline. The CDR3 is 13 residues long. Sequenced material: blood, either unsorted or a sorted T cell fraction (not recorded which). The chain joins TRBV29-1 to TRBJ2-5, with a weak D call TRBD2 (5 bases). The receptor's source is a male donor with ankylosing spondylitis or in good health (not recorded which). CDR3 protein: CSVEGSGQETQYF. The CDR3 DNA is TGCAGCGTTGAAGGGAGCGGTCAGGAGACCCAGTACTTC.